These 25 T cell receptor beta chains were all obtained from the same sample, sequenced in a study of blood T cell repertoires in COVID-19. Data came from immunoSEQ multiplex PCR; TCRdb stores just in-frame clones and leaves some out. The profile covers 90,000 to 120,000 clones, with 84% appearing a single time and 4.2% taken by the ten largest. Sequencing was carried out using peripheral blood. These receptors came from a human donor in a cohort sampled during active COVID-19.

This clone was picked up one time. This CDR3 reads CASSLPADQETQYF. The CDR3 bases are TGTGCCAGCAGCTTGCCAGCGGACCAAGAGACCCAGTACTTC. V is TRBV5-4 and J is TRBJ2-5, with a possible D match to TRBD2 (5 bases). The CDR3 has 14 residues. Trimming pared 1 base from V and 0 bases from J, leaving 7 bases between. Germline V gene lookup returns CDR1 SGHNT and CDR2 YYREEE (reference sequence).

This chain uses TRBV7-2 with TRBJ2-3, with a possible D match to TRBD2 (6 bases). CDR1 is SGHTA, CDR2 FQGNSA, per germline. The CDR3 has 16 amino acids. The V end was cut by 1 base, the J end by 2 bases, with 13 bases between. In DNA form, the CDR3 reads TGTGCCAGCAGCTTAGTCCTAGCGAGAACCACAGATACGCAGTATTTT. It encodes CASSLVLARTTDTQYF.

This clone was observed a handful of times. The rearrangement uses TRBV7-3 and TRBJ2-3; 15 bases map to TRBD2. J lost 5 bases, V lost 3 bases, and 3 bases had no gene match. Germline V lookup: CDR1 SGHTA, CDR2 FQGTGA. This CDR3 has 16 residues. The DNA for the CDR3 is TGTGCCAGCAGCTTCGGACTAGCGGGAGGGGGAGATACGCAGTATTTT. Its translation is CASSFGLAGGGDTQYF.

Only one count was recorded for this clone. The chain carries TRBV7-2 and TRBJ1-1; tentative D call: TRBD1 (5 bases). CDR1 is SGHTA, CDR2 FQGNSA, per germline. Trimming stripped 1 base from V and 0 bases from J, with 12 bases between. This CDR3 comprises 16 residues. CDR3 nucleotides: TGTGCCAGCAGCTTAGGCAGGGCACAAATGAACACTGAAGCTTTCTTT. Protein sequence: CASSLGRAQMNTEAFF.

V is TRBV18 and J is TRBJ1-6; possibly TRBD1 for D (6 bases). The CDR3 consists of 16 residues. Germline V CDR1 and CDR2: KGHSH, LQKENI. V lost 5 bases to trimming and J lost 0 bases, with 11 bases between them. CDR3 residues: CASSADRSSYNSPLHF. The CDR3 nucleotides are TGTGCCAGCTCAGCAGACAGGAGCTCCTATAATTCACCCCTCCACTTT. The full variable domain, its missing parts supplied by reference TRBV18 and TRBJ1-6, is NAGVMQNPRHLVRRRGQEARLRCSPMKGHSHVYWYRQLPEEGLKFMVYLQKENIIDESGMPKERFSAEFPKEGPSILRIQQVVRGDSAAYFCASSADRSSYNSPLHFGNGTRLTVT.

In regard to this clone: An end of the junction does not agree with germline; a read error may underlie this. V usage is TRBV14 and J usage is TRBJ1-2; D uncertain. The CDR3 spans 13 residues. CDR1 is SGHDN and CDR2 is FVKESK in the germline V gene. In DNA, the CDR3 is TGTACCAGCAGCCCCGATAACTTTTATGGCTACACCTTC. This gives the protein CTSSPDNFYGYTF.

The CDR3 reads CASSVGDSETDTQYF. The CDR3 coding sequence is TGTGCCAGCAGCGTAGGGGATAGCGAAACAGATACGCAGTATTTT. The genes are TRBV9 and TRBJ2-3, with a weak D call TRBD2 (5 bases). The CDR3 spans 15 residues. Looked up from germline, CDR1 is SGDLS and CDR2 is YYNGEE. The ends were cut back, 0 bases at V and 3 bases at J, with 11 bases in the middle. The full variable domain, with the rest looked up from reference TRBV9 and TRBJ2-3, is DSGVTQTPKHLITATGQRVTLRCSPRSGDLSVYWYQQSLDQGLQFLIQYYNGEERAKGNILERFSAQQFPDLHSELNLSSLELGDSALYFCASSVGDSETDTQYFGPGTRLTVL.

This chain joins TRBV9 and TRBJ1-3; 7 bases match TRBD1. The CDR3 extends over 16 amino acids. Germline V gene data show CDR1 as SGDLS and CDR2 as YYNGEE. With V trimmed by 4 bases and J by 2 bases, 9 bases remained unmatched. CDR3 sequence: CASSLSPGTAGNTIYF. CDR3 DNA: TGTGCCAGCAGCTTATCCCCCGGGACAGCTGGAAACACCATATATTTT.

The chain couples TRBV6-2 or TRBV6-3 to TRBJ2-7, with 7 bases matching TRBD2. CDR1 and CDR2 from the germline V gene are MNHEY and SVGEGT. CDR3 length: 16 amino acids. Trimming at V came to 2 bases and at J to 2 bases, leaving 9 bases not matched to a gene. CDR3 in DNA: TGTGCCAGCAGTTACCACTGGGGGGGGACGGCCTACGAGCAGTACTTC. Translation: CASSYHWGGTAYEQYF.

The chain links TRBV5-5 to TRBJ1-5; 10 bases agree with TRBD1. Germline-derived CDR1 and CDR2 are SGHKS and YYEKEE (reference sequence). The CDR3 is made up of 16 amino acids. Trimming at V came to 5 bases and at J to 2 bases, leaving 7 bases not matched to a gene. The CDR3 sequence is CASSQTGGEGNQPQHF. CDR3 coding DNA: TGTGCCAGCAGTCAGACAGGGGGCGAAGGCAATCAGCCCCAGCATTTT.

This sequence joins TRBV5-4 and TRBJ1-3; no definite D call. The CDR3 runs 16 residues. Trimming shortened V by 4 bases and J by 0 bases, and 14 bases separated the two germline ends. The germline V gene has CDR1 SGHNT and CDR2 YYREEE (reference sequence). This CDR3 reads CASSPGSANSGNTIYF. Written as DNA, the CDR3 is TGTGCCAGCAGCCCCGGGTCAGCAAACTCTGGAAACACCATATATTTT. The whole variable domain, remainder taken from reference TRBV5-4 and TRBJ1-3, is ETGVTQSPTHLIKTRGQQVTLRCSSQSGHNTVSWYQQALGQGPQFIFQYYREEENGRGNFPPRFSGLQFPNYSSELNVNALELDDSALYLCASSPGSANSGNTIYFGEGSWLTVV.

This clone was counted many times. The rearrangement joins TRBV6-6 to TRBJ2-3; tentative D call: TRBD1 (5 bases). The CDR3 loop spans 14 amino acids. Trimming removed 7 bases at V and 0 bases at J, with 11 bases between. Germline CDR1 reads MNHNY; CDR2 reads SVGAGI (reference sequence). This chain's CDR3 is CASNGQSSTDTQYF. The CDR3 bases are TGTGCCAGCAATGGACAATCTAGCACAGATACGCAGTATTTT.

The J gene is TRBJ2-1, the V gene TRBV11-2; TRBD2 agrees at 10 bases. Germline V CDR1 and CDR2: SGHAT, FQNNGV. The ends lost 5 bases at V and 2 bases at J; junction bases unmatched: 9. The length of the CDR3 is 17 residues. The CDR3 coding sequence is TGTGCCAGCAGCGCAGGACTAGCGGCCCTTACCTACAATGAGCAGTTCTTC. It translates to CASSAGLAALTYNEQFF.

CDR3 in DNA: TGTGCCAGCAGTTTAGCAGTGGGGGGACAGCCCCAGCATTTT. Protein sequence: CASSLAVGGQPQHF. The V gene is TRBV28, the J gene TRBJ1-5; D might be TRBD1 (5 bases). Germline-derived CDR1 and CDR2 are MDHEN and SYDVKM. V lost 2 bases and J lost 7, with 12 bases in between. The CDR3 consists of 14 residues.

V gene TRBV20-1 combines with J gene TRBJ1-5; D not certain. The CDR3 is made up of 14 amino acids. V shed 3 bases and J shed 0 bases, with 9 bases lying between them. Germline V gene lookup returns CDR1 DFQATT and CDR2 SNEGSKA (reference sequence). The chain's CDR3 is CSASHSYSNQPQHF. CDR3 coding DNA: TGCAGTGCTAGTCACAGCTATAGCAATCAGCCCCAGCATTTT.

The chain is built from TRBV19 and TRBJ1-1; D gene unclear. The CDR3 length is 16 residues. Per germline, CDR1 LNHDA and CDR2 SQIVND (reference sequence). The germline V and J ends were trimmed by 3 bases and 1 base, with 15 bases remaining between them. The CDR3 DNA reads as TGTGCCAGTAGTATGGTCAGCGGCAGCGAGAACACTGAAGCTTTCTTT. Its translation: CASSMVSGSENTEAFF.

The chain combines TRBV19 with TRBJ2-5; TRBD1 aligns across 9 bases. V lost 5 bases, J lost 4 bases, and 5 bases stayed unmatched. The CDR3 has 14 residues. CDR1 is LNHDA and CDR2 is SQIVND in the germline V gene (reference sequence). The DNA for the CDR3 is TGTGCCAGTAGTCCCCGGGACAGGGCAGAGACCCAGTACTTC. Amino acids: CASSPRDRAETQYF.

The rearrangement joins TRBV11-3 to TRBJ2-3, with 10 positions matching TRBD2. The V gene end was trimmed by 5 bases and the J gene end by 2 bases; junction bases not matched to a gene: 7. Per germline, CDR1 SGHNT and CDR2 YENEEA. This CDR3 has 16 residues. This CDR3 reads CASSRGLAESTDTQYF. Here the CDR3 DNA reads TGTGCCAGCAGCCGAGGACTAGCGGAGTCCACAGATACGCAGTATTTT.

The V gene is TRBV7-2, the J gene TRBJ2-5, with D possibly being TRBD2 (6 bases). There are 14 residues in the CDR3. Germline CDR1 and CDR2: SGHTA and FQGNSA. V shed 6 bases and J shed 1 base, with 12 bases lying between them. CDR3 sequence (DNA): TGTGCCAGCAGTTGGGACTGGCGCCAAGAGACCCAGTACTTC. Translation: CASSWDWRQETQYF.

The CDR3 is CASSLTAGGPSEQFF. DNA for the CDR3: TGTGCCAGCAGTCTGACAGCGGGAGGGCCCAGTGAGCAGTTCTTC. The chain joins TRBV6-6 to TRBJ2-1, with 10 bases matching TRBD2. There are 15 residues in the CDR3. V was pared by 5 bases and J by 9 bases, with 10 bases of the junction left unmatched. Germline assignment: CDR1 MNHNY and CDR2 SVGAGI (reference sequence).

The CDR3 DNA sequence: TGTGCCACCAGCAGAGATCAGGGAAGGGCTGAAGCTTTCTTT. It specifies CATSRDQGRAEAFF. This chain links TRBV15 with TRBJ1-1; possibly TRBD1 for D (5 bases). The CDR3 has 14 residues. With 0 bases removed from V and 6 bases from J, the gap between germline ends came to 11 bases. Germline loops: CDR1 LNHNV, CDR2 YYDKDF (reference sequence).

This clone was counted between two and nine times. J is TRBJ2-5 and V is TRBV7-2; 8 nucleotides line up with TRBD2. This CDR3 is built from 18 residues. Germline V gives CDR1 SGHTA, CDR2 FQGNSA. Trimming took 5 bases from V and 0 from J; bases not matched to a gene: 14. The CDR3 nucleotides are TGTGCCAGCAGCCCTACTTGGGTGGGCGGGGGGTACCAAGAGACCCAGTACTTC. Translation gives CASSPTWVGGGYQETQYF.

The chain joins TRBV7-9 to TRBJ2-1, with D possibly TRBD2 on 5 matching bases. Germline CDR1 is SEHNR and CDR2 is FQNEAQ (reference sequence). The ends were cut back, 2 bases at V and 5 bases at J, with 10 bases in the middle. The CDR3 runs 14 residues. The chain's CDR3 is CASSLIGSHNEQFF. Here the CDR3 DNA reads TGTGCCAGCAGCTTAATTGGGAGTCACAATGAGCAGTTCTTC.

The chain employs TRBV4-1 and TRBJ2-1; 12 nucleotides match TRBD2. From germline, CDR1 is MGHRA and CDR2 YSYEKL. This CDR3 region has 15 residues. Trimming cost V 1 base and J 6 bases; bases outside gene matches: 1. The CDR3, as DNA: TGCGCCAGCAGCCAAGGACTAGCGGGAGTCAATGAGCAGTTCTTC. The encoded protein is CASSQGLAGVNEQFF.

The V gene is TRBV7-9, the J gene TRBJ2-1; no definite D call. Germline V gene data show CDR1 as SEHNR and CDR2 as FQNEAQ (reference sequence). V dropped 0 bases and J dropped 9 bases, with 3 bases sitting between them. CDR3 length: 11 residues. CDR3 protein: CASSLAGEQFF. The CDR3 DNA reads TGTGCCAGCAGCTTAGCCGGTGAGCAGTTCTTC.